There are a few counts of the clone carrying this TCR beta chain. No antigen is known for it. CDR3 length equals 12 residues. Germline CDR1 reads SNHLY; CDR2 reads FYNNEI. Trimming shortened V by 2 bases and J by 5 bases, and 6 bases separated the two germline ends. This record comes from a study of cytomegalovirus exposure and HLA in healthy donors. Study-wide results and caveats: With later analysis, a missense DCLRE1C variant became linked to TCR beta V- and J-gene trimming.

13 Jbeta primers and 60 Vbeta primers were used for the PCR. Clones were sequenced by immunoSEQ multiplex PCR, and TCRdb holds only the in-frame ones, with some missing. Of about 260,000 clones listed, roughly two thirds were seen once; the top ten hold 2% to 2.5%. The clonotype was recovered from a female donor in good health and CMV-seronegative. The chain uses TRBV2 and TRBJ1-2; D unresolved. The specimen sequenced was PBMCs. The CDR3 nucleotides are TGTGCCAGCAGTGAACAGGTATATGGCTACACCTTC. Amino acid sequence: CASSEQVYGYTF.